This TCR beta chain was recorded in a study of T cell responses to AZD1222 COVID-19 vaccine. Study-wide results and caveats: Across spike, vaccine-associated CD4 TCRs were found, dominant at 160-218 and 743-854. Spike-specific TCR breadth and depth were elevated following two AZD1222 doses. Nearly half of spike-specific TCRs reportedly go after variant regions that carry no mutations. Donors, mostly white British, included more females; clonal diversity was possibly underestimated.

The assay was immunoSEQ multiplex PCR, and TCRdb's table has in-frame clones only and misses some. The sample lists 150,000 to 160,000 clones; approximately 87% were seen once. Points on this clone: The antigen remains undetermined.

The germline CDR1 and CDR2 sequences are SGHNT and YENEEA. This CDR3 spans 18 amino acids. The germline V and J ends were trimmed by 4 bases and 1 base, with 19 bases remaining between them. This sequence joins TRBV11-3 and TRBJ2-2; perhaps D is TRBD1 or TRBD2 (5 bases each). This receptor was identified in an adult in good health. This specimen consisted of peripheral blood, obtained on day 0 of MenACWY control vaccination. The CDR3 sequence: CASSSLGPGTGNTGELFF. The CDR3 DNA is TGTGCCAGCAGCTCCTTAGGGCCGGGGACGGGGAACACCGGGGAGCTGTTTTTT. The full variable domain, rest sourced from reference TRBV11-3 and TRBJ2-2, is EAGVVQSPRYKIIEKKQPVAFWCNPISGHNTLYWYLQNLGQGPELLIRYENEEAVDDSQLPKDRFSAERLKGVDSTLKIQPAELGDSAVYLCASSSLGPGTGNTGELFFGEGSRLTVL.